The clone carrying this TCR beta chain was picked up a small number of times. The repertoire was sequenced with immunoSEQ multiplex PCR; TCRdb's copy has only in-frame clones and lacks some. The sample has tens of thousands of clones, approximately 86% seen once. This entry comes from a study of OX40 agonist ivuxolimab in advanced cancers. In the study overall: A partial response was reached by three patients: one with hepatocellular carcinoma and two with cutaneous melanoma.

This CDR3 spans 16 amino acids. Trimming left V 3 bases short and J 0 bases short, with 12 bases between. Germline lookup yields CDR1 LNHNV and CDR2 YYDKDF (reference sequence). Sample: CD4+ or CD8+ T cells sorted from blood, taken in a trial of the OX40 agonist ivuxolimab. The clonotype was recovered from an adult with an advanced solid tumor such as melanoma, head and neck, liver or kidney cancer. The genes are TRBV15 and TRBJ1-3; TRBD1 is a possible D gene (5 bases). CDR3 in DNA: TGTGCCACCAGCAGGCAGTCAGGGATCTCTGGAAACACCATATATTTT. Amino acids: CATSRQSGISGNTIYF.